What follows describes a single T cell receptor (beta chain). No antigen is known for it. The data stem from a study of identifying expanded T cells in peripheral blood. Study-level findings and limits: Over two and four weeks, about 15 and 19 clones changed, versus 1.2 between replicates.

This CDR3 has 15 amino acids. The germline gives CDR1 SGHVS, CDR2 FNYEAQ. Trimming stripped 5 bases from V and 5 bases from J, with 18 bases between. The table came from immunoSEQ multiplex PCR; TCRdb's copy has only in-frame clones and leaves some out. The table lists roughly 82,000 clones, approximately 85% of them singletons. The origin of this receptor is a person aged 18-70 years in good health. Material for sequencing was blood. The rearrangement links TRBV7-6 to TRBJ2-5, with D possibly matching TRBD1 (6 bases). CDR3 nucleotides: TGTGCCAGCAGCCACGACAGGAACCCGATCGAGACCCAGTACTTC. This codes for CASSHDRNPIETQYF.